This T cell receptor beta chain is drawn from a study of CXCR3-negative and CXCR3-positive naive CD8 T cells. Study results and limitations: In CXCR3-positive naive cells, the TRB CDR3s were more hydrophobic than in CXCR3-negative naive cells.

UMI-tagged TRB cDNA libraries were built via 5' RACE. No DNA is given; TCRdb re-called the 5' RACE reads and lists each CDR3 protein once. The data include some 150,000 distinct CDR3 sequences; the top ten clones carry approximately 0.27%. Looked up from germline, CDR1 is SQVTM and CDR2 is ANQGSEA. The CDR3 totals 14 residues. In the case of this clonotype: Its antigen is unidentified.

The sequence was collected from a human donor in good health. Some clones in this sample may be carry-over from other donors' samples. The sequencing input was naive CXCR3+ CD8+ T cells from blood. Subset denoted: CD45RO-CCR7+CD27+CD95- naive CD8+ T cells expressing CXCR3 (TNR3+). V and J are TRBV29-1 and TRBJ2-1; the TCRdb D gene call, TRBD1, has no DNA to confirm it. CDR3: CSVPGAVSYNEQFF.